This T cell receptor beta chain was identified during a study of T-cell memory formation after mild COVID-19. This clonotype was recorded a few times. This CDR3 region has 13 residues. V was pared by 7 bases and J by 7 bases, with 15 bases between. 5'RACE with constant-segment primers yielded barcoded, UMI-tagged TCR alpha and TCR beta cDNA libraries. In TCRdb, the 5' RACE reads were re-called with MiXCR into one record per CDR3 protein. The sample shows approximately 340,000 distinct CDR3 sequences, about 16% of them seen only once. The TCR comes from a young man who had mild COVID-19 (a few samples of this study predate the infection). Cell type and time point are not known. The sequencing sample was made of PBMCs or a T cell subset sorted from them (not recorded which). The rearrangement joins TRBV12-3 or TRBV12-4 to TRBJ2-3; D unclear. Here the CDR3 DNA reads TGTGCCAGCACCTTAAGCGCAAGGAATACGCAGTATTTT. It specifies CASTLSARNTQYF.